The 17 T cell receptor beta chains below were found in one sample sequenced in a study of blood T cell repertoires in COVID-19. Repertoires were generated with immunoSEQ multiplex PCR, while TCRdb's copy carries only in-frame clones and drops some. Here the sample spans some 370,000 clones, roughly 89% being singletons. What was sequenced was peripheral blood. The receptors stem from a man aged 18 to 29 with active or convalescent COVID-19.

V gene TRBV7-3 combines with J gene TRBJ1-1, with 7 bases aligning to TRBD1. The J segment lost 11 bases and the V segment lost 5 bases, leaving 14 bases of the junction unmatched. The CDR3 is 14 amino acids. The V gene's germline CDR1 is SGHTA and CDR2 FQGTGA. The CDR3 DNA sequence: TGTGCCAGCAGCCCTGGGACAGCCGCGTCCCGGGCTTTCTTT. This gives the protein CASSPGTAASRAFF. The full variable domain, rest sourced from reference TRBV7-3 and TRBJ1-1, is GAGVSQTPSNKVTEKGKYVELRCDPISGHTALYWYRQSLGQGPEFLIYFQGTGAADDSGLPNDRFFAVRPEGSVSTLKIQRTERGDSAVYLCASSPGTAASRAFFGQGTRLTVV.

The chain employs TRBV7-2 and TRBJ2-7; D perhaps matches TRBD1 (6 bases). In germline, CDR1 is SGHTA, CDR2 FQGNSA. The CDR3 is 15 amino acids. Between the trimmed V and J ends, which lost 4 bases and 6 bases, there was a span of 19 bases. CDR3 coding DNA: TGTGCCAGCAGCTCCTCAACCAGGGGTGTCGTCGAGCAGTACTTC. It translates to CASSSSTRGVVEQYF.

The CDR3 coding sequence is TGCGCCAGCAGCCCACGGACTAGCGGAGCTCTCAGCTCCTACAATGAGCAGTTCTTC. This gives the protein CASSPRTSGALSSYNEQFF. This chain connects TRBV4-3 to TRBJ2-1; 10 bases agree with TRBD2. This CDR3 spans 19 amino acids. The trim removed 4 bases at V and 0 bases at J, leaving 12 bases unmatched. Germline V lookup: CDR1 LGHNA, CDR2 YSLEER.

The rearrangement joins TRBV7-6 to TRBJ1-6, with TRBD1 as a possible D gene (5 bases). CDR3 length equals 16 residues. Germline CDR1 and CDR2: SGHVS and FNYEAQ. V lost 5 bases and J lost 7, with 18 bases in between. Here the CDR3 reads CASSQGRDSANSPLHF. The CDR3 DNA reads TGTGCCAGCAGCCAGGGTCGTGACAGCGCCAATTCACCCCTCCACTTT.

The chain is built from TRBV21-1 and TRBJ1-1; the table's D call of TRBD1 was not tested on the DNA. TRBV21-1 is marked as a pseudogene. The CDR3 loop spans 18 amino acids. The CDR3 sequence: CASSKGAGGLLPNTEAFF. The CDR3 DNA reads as TGTGCCAGCAGCAAAGGCGCAGGGGGGCTTTTACCGAACACTGAAGCTTTCTTT.

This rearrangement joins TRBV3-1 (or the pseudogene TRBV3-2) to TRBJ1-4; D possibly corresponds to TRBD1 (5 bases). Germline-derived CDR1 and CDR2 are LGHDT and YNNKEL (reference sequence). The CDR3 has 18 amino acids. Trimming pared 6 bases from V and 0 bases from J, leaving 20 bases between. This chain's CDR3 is CASSDLGDWGATNEKLFF. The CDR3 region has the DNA TGTGCCAGCAGTGACCTCGGGGACTGGGGTGCAACTAATGAAAAACTGTTTTTT.

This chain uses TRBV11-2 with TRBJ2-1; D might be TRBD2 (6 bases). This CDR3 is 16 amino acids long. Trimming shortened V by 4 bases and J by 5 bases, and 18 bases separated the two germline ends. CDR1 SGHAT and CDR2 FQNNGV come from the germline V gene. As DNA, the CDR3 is TGTGCCAGCAGCTCCTGGGGGGTACGGCGGAACAATGAGCAGTTCTTC. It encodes CASSSWGVRRNNEQFF.

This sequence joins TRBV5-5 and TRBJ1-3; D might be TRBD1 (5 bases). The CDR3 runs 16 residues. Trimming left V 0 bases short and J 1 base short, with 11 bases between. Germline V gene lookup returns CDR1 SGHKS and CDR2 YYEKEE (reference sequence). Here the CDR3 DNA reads TGTGCCAGCAGCTTGGGGTCATACAGGTCTGGAAACACCATATATTTT. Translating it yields CASSLGSYRSGNTIYF.

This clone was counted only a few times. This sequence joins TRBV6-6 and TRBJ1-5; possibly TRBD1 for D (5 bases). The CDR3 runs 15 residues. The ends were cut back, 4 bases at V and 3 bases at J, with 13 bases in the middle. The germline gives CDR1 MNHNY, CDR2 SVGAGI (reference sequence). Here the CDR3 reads CASSSGGVYNQPQHF. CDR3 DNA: TGTGCCAGCAGTTCCGGGGGTGTCTACAATCAGCCCCAGCATTTT.

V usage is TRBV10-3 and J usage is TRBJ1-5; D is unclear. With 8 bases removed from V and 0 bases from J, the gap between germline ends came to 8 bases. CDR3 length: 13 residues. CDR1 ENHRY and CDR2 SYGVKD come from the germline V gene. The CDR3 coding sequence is TGTGCCATCCCAGGATCTAGCAATCAGCCCCAGCATTTT. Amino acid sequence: CAIPGSSNQPQHF.

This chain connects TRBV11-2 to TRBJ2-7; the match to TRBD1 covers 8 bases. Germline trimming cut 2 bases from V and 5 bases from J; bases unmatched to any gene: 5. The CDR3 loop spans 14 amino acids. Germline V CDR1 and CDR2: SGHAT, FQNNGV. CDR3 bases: TGTGCCAGCAGCTTACTGACAGGGGATGACGAGCAGTACTTC. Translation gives CASSLLTGDDEQYF.

The CDR3 is CASSTRGGKGTYNEQFF. CDR3 nucleotide sequence: TGTGCCAGCAGCACCCGGGGGGGGAAAGGGACCTACAATGAGCAGTTCTTC. The genes are TRBV9 and TRBJ2-1, with TRBD2 identical over 8 bases. The CDR3 has 17 residues. V was clipped by 4 bases and J by 2 bases; unmatched bases: 11. Per germline, CDR1 SGDLS and CDR2 YYNGEE.

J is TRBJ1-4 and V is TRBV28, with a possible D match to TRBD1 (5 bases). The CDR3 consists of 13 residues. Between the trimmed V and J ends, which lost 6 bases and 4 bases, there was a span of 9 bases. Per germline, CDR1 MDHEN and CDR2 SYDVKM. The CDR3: CASRTAYNEKLFF. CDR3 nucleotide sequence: TGTGCCAGCAGGACAGCTTATAATGAAAAACTGTTTTTT.

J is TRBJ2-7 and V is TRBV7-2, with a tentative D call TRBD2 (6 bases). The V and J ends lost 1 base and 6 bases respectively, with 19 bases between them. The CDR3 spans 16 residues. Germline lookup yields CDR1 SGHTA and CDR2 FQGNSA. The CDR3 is CASSLGGTRGYTEQYF. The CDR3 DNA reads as TGTGCCAGCAGCTTAGGGGGGACGCGGGGCTACACCGAGCAGTACTTC.

CDR3 sequence reads: CASSLPGTRGNEQFF. The CDR3, as DNA: TGTGCCAGCAGCCTACCCGGGACTAGAGGGAATGAGCAGTTCTTC. The chain employs TRBV11-1 and TRBJ2-1; 8 positions match TRBD2. This CDR3 region has 15 residues. Germline CDR1 reads SGHAT; CDR2 reads FQDESV (reference sequence). V lost 5 bases and J lost 7; bases outside the gene matches: 10.

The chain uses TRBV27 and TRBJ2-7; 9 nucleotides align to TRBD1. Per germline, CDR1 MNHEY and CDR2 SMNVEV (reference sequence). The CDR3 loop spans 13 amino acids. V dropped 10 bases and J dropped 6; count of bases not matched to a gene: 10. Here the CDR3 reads CATSRGTGTEQYF. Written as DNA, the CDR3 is TGTGCCACCTCCAGGGGGACAGGGACCGAGCAGTACTTC.

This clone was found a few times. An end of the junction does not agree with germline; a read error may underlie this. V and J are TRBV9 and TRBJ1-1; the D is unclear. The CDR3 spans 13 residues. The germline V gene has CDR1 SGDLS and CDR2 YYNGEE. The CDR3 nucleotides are TGTGCCAGCAGCGTAGAGCCAGCCACCCCTGCGGAGTTT. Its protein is CASSVEPATPAEF.